The entry below gives a single T cell receptor (beta chain) sequence along with its context. The junction and the germline gene differ at one end; a read error may be behind it. Per the germline V gene, CDR1 is SQVTM and CDR2 is ANQGSEA. This CDR3 has 14 residues. This entry belongs to a study of blood T cells in healthy people across ages. PCR was performed a second time for roughly 7 to 11 cycles using a sample-barcoded 5' primer and a J-beta primer mix. TCRdb passed the 5' RACE reads through MiXCR, listing each CDR3 protein once. Of about 1.6 million distinct CDR3 sequences listed, approximately 32% are singletons.

The sample comprised blood. This sequence originates from a woman aged 25 to 39 in good health. J is TRBJ2-7 and V is TRBV29-1; the D gene is possibly TRBD1 (6 bases). DNA for the CDR3: TGCAACGTTGAGGGGGATGGGGGTTCCTACGAGCAGTACTTC. This sequence encodes CNVEGDGGSYEQYF.